This T cell receptor beta chain was retrieved from a study of blood T cell repertoires in COVID-19 (TCRdb year 2020). Regarding the complete study: Collaborator samples came from the United States, Italy and Spain and covered acute and convalescent phases of COVID-19. Samples were obtained from the ongoing ImmuneRACE study (first 160 participants) and from some 1,300 subjects provided by 6 global collaborators. Deeply sampled blood TCRbeta repertoires from subjects exposed to, actively infected with, or recovered from COVID-19 were included in the dataset. The material from the prospective study consisted of cDNA or gDNA derived from T cells, B-cell-depleted T cells, or PBMCs. A freely available public database, intended as a resource for researchers studying the immune response to SARS-CoV-2, is where the repertoires were released. The sample metadata nearly always contained a de-identified subject ID, COVID-19 status, age in years and sex. Where available, HLA class I and class II types were taken from metadata supplied by the sample provider and were not determined by assay-based typing.

The germline V gene (reference sequence) supplies CDR1 LNHDA and CDR2 SQIVND. Trimming takes 3 bases off V and 4 bases off J; junction bases not matched to a gene: 7. The CDR3 sequence holds 16 residues, the cysteine and phenylalanine included. CDR3 DNA is the only sequence kept; it has 48 bases, read in frame from the first base. Regarding this clone: Its antigen has not been determined. Nothing much larger sits one base from this clone, and base qualities are not available.

Overall study results and their limits: Clinical and demographic metadata were provided uncurated, with the amount varying by source and participant.

TCRbeta CDR3 regions were amplified from genomic DNA by means of the immunoSEQ Assay, a bias-controlled multiplex PCR. In the authors' own workflow: The number of nucleated cells in each sample was estimated by amplification of reference gene primers within the assay. To quantify the absolute abundance of each unique TCRbeta CDR3 rearrangement, sequence reads were collapsed and filtered. For each sample, productive Simpson clonality was calculated as the square root of Simpson's diversity index over productive rearrangements. Held by TCRdb, this immuneACCESS table contains in-frame sequences only and omits some clones. Under half of the omission traces to an unresolved V gene where checked; the cause of the rest is unknown. V, J and clone size are taken as reported in that table, and D and trimming were inferred from the DNA itself. The sample includes 200,000 to 250,000 clones, with under 90% observed a single time. The ten most abundant clones make up 3% to 4% of the sample.

Enrolling through a virtual design, the prospective study's participants ranged in age from roughly 18 to 90 years and lived across roughly 23 United States geographic areas. Cohort assignment in the prospective study relied on participant-reported clinical history from a screening survey and a study questionnaire. ImmuneRACE Cohort 3 recovered participants were defined by two consecutive negative NP/OP PCR tests, healthcare professional clearance, or symptom resolution. Mobile phlebotomists in the prospective study collected whole blood, serum and a nasopharyngeal or oropharyngeal swab from every participant. Additional blood draws and questionnaires over an approximately two-month period could optionally be provided by prospective study participants. Blood samples from the prospective study were shipped frozen or at room temperature prior to DNA extraction.

The chain is made from TRBV19 and TRBJ2-3, with 10 bases in between that match TRBD2. The specimen sequenced was PBMCs or T cells enriched from blood (not recorded which). The receptor was derived from a woman aged 60-75 years who had recovered from COVID-19. The DNA is as follows: TGTGCCAGTAGTATGTTTCTAGCGGGAGCGGCAGATACGCAGTATTTT. Its product reads: CASSMFLAGAADTQYF.